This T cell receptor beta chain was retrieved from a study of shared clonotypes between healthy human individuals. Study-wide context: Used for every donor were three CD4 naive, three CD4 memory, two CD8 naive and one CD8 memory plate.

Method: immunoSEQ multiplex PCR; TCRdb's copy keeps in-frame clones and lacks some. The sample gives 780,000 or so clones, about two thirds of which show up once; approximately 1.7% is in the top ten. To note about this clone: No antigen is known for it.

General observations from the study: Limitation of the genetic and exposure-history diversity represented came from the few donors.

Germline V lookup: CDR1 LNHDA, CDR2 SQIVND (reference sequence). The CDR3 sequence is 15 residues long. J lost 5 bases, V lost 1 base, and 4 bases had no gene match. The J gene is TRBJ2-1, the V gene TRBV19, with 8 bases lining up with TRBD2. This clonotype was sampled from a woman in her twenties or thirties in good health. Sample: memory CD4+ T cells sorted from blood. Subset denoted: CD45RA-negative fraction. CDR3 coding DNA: TGTGCCAGTAGTATAGGCGGGAGGCTTAACAATGAGCAGTTCTTC. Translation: CASSIGGRLNNEQFF.